A single sample is the source of the 32 T cell receptor delta chains below, sequenced in a study of Vδ1+ human thymocytes. Sequences come from RNA converted to cDNA by reverse transcription. Pooled V-gene forward primers with one constant-region reverse primer generated the CDR3 amplicons by multiplex PCR. TCRdb repeated clone calling on the multiplex PCR reads with CATT. The top ten clones hold about 0.5% of a sample with roughly 55,000 delta-chain clones, roughly 15% of them seen once. Overall study results and limits: Thymic TRG and TRD repertoires appeared highly polyclonal, with Gaussian CDR3 length distributions.

Their antigen targets remain unknown. The specimen sequenced was Vdelta1+ gamma-delta thymocytes from the thymus. Indicated subset: FACS-sorted CD3+ TCRalphabeta- TCRVdelta1+ TCRVdelta2- thymocytes. Receptor source: a boy younger than two who had congenital heart surgery.

The rearrangement joins TRDV1 to TRDJ1; 9 nucleotides match TRDD3. Trimming removed 7 bases from V and 2 bases from J; junction bases left unmatched: 17. CDR3 length equals 18 residues. In germline, CDR1 is TSWWSYY, CDR2 QGS. The CDR3 sequence is CALELLGPRGYGTDKLIF. For the CDR3, the DNA is TGTGCTCTTGAACTCCTGGGTCCGCGGGGATACGGGACCGATAAACTCATCTTT.

There are a few counts of this clone. The rearrangement links TRDV1 to TRDJ1; 10 bases are shared with TRDD3. Germline CDR1 is TSWWSYY and CDR2 is QGS. V shed 0 bases, J shed 0 bases, and the junction held 19 bases outside the gene matches. There are 22 residues in the CDR3. CDR3 nucleotides: TGTGCTCTTGGGGAACTTTCGCCTCCTACTCTTGGGGGATACCGGTACACCGATAAACTCATCTTT. This translates into CALGELSPPTLGGYRYTDKLIF.

This clone was seen a handful of times. Other DNA sequences in the same sample also yield this CDR3. The chain is built from TRDV1 and TRDJ1, with D perhaps TRDD3 (5 bases). The length of the CDR3 is 14 residues. With 0 bases removed from V and 1 base from J, the gap between germline ends came to 6 bases. Germline V gives CDR1 TSWWSYY, CDR2 QGS. Here the CDR3 reads CALGELWGTDKLIF. CDR3 nucleotides: TGTGCTCTTGGGGAACTATGGGGCACCGATAAACTCATCTTT.

This clone was found a few times. The V call is TRDV1, the J call TRDJ1; TRDD3 might be the D (6 bases). The length of the CDR3 is 18 residues. Trimming took off 5 bases at V and 0 bases at J, with 22 bases between the two ends. Germline loops: CDR1 TSWWSYY, CDR2 QGS. The CDR3 coding sequence is TGTGCTCTTGGGACCTTGGGGACCTTGGGGGCCCACACCGATAAACTCATCTTT. It encodes CALGTLGTLGAHTDKLIF.

This clone has only a few counts. V gene TRDV1 combines with J gene TRDJ1, with D perhaps TRDD3 (6 bases). Trimming cost V 1 base and J 2 bases, with 29 bases left between them. Germline V gene sequence: CDR1 TSWWSYY, CDR2 QGS. This CDR3 region has 21 residues. This CDR3 is CALGEPPWGTFIRTGTDKLIF. The DNA for the CDR3 is TGTGCTCTTGGGGAACCCCCTTGGGGAACGTTCATTCGGACTGGGACCGATAAACTCATCTTT.

This clone was found a few times. The rearrangement joins TRDV1 to TRDJ1; 9 positions match TRDD2. The CDR3 sequence is 19 residues long. V lost 1 base, J lost 1 base, and 13 bases stayed unmatched. Germline-derived CDR1 and CDR2 are TSWWSYY and QGS. This chain's CDR3 is CALGEPGLPTILGTDKLIF. The DNA of the CDR3 is TGTGCTCTTGGGGAACCTGGCCTTCCTACCATACTGGGCACCGATAAACTCATCTTT.

The V gene is TRDV1, the J gene TRDJ1; 7 positions match TRDD3. Germline trimming cut 2 bases from V and 2 bases from J; bases unmatched to any gene: 20. The CDR3 contains 20 residues. Germline CDR1 and CDR2: TSWWSYY and QGS. The CDR3 region has the DNA TGTGCTCTTGGGGAAAAGGCGGGGTATACGTACTGGGGATTGACCGATAAACTCATCTTT. Translating gives CALGEKAGYTYWGLTDKLIF.

This clone was observed a few times. This rearrangement joins TRDV1 to TRDJ1; 8 nucleotides match TRDD3. V was pared by 4 bases and J by 1 base, with 11 bases of the junction left unmatched. Germline V gene data show CDR1 as TSWWSYY and CDR2 as QGS. The CDR3 has 17 residues. The CDR3 is CALGAKGWGTPTDKLIF. CDR3 coding DNA: TGTGCTCTTGGGGCGAAAGGCTGGGGGACGCCCACCGATAAACTCATCTTT.

With regard to this clone: An end of the junction does not agree with germline; a read error may underlie this. This chain connects TRDV1 to TRDJ1, with TRDD3 as a possible D gene (6 bases). Germline loops: CDR1 TSWWSYY, CDR2 QGS. CDR3 length equals 18 residues. CDR3 nucleotide sequence: TGTGCTCTTGGGGAAAGGCTACGTACTGGGCAACACACCGATAGACTCATCTTT. Protein sequence: CALGERLRTGQHTDRLIF.

The J gene is TRDJ1, the V gene TRDV1; TRDD3 aligns across 13 bases. With 1 base clipped from V and 5 bases from J, the junction kept 28 bases outside the gene matches. The CDR3 loop spans 24 amino acids. Germline V gene data show CDR1 as TSWWSYY and CDR2 as QGS. As DNA, the CDR3 is TGTGCTCTTGGGGAACACGTCCTACGGGACTGGGGGATACGGGTTTCTTATGGGGCTGATAAACTCATCTTT. Translated: CALGEHVLRDWGIRVSYGADKLIF.

The rearrangement links TRDV1 to TRDJ1; 10 bases line up with TRDD3. Per germline, CDR1 TSWWSYY and CDR2 QGS. There are 17 residues in the CDR3. V dropped 3 bases and J dropped 2; count of bases not matched to a gene: 9. The CDR3 DNA sequence: TGTGCTCTTGGGGAGATGAGGGGGGATACGCATACCGATAAACTCATCTTT. Protein: CALGEMRGDTHTDKLIF.

There are a few counts of this clone. The chain joins TRDV1 to TRDJ1; D may be TRDD2 (5 bases). Trimming stripped 7 bases from V and 3 bases from J, with 21 bases between. The CDR3 runs 16 residues. Germline assignment: CDR1 TSWWSYY and CDR2 QGS. CDR3 sequence reads: CALDRITSQTADKLIF. In DNA, the CDR3 is TGTGCTCTTGACCGCATAACTTCCCAGACGGCCGATAAACTCATCTTT.

This clone was found a few times. The rearrangement joins TRDV1 to TRDJ1; 8 positions agree with TRDD3. CDR3 length: 18 residues. After removal of 2 bases from V and 7 bases from J, the junction contained 18 bases not matched to a gene. CDR1 TSWWSYY and CDR2 QGS come from the germline V gene. CDR3 sequence: CALGEVPNPCWGSIKLIF. CDR3 DNA: TGTGCTCTTGGGGAAGTACCTAATCCTTGCTGGGGGAGTATTAAACTCATCTTT.

The genes are TRDV1 and TRDJ1; 11 bases are shared with TRDD3. The length of the CDR3 is 19 residues. Germline CDR1 is TSWWSYY and CDR2 is QGS. V was clipped by 1 base and J by 1 base; unmatched bases: 11. CDR3 sequence (DNA): TGTGCTCTTGGGGAACCCTTCCTCTGGGGGATACAAGGCACCGATAAACTCATCTTT. Amino acid sequence: CALGEPFLWGIQGTDKLIF.

This clone was observed a handful of times. The rearrangement links TRDV1 to TRDJ1; 12 positions match TRDD3. In germline, CDR1 is TSWWSYY, CDR2 QGS. The CDR3 covers 19 residues. Trimming cost V 6 bases and J 3 bases; bases outside gene matches: 17. The CDR3 DNA reads as TGTGCTCTTGGCCCCAAAACAGCTGGGGGATACGCGAGGTCCGATAAACTCATCTTT. As protein: CALGPKTAGGYARSDKLIF.

This clone came up a few times. The J gene is TRDJ1, the V gene TRDV1, with D unclear. Trimming stripped 1 base from V and 1 base from J, with 4 bases between. CDR3 length: 13 residues. Per the germline V gene, CDR1 is TSWWSYY and CDR2 is QGS. CDR3 DNA sequence: TGTGCTCTTGGGGAACATTCCACCGATAAACTCATCTTT. It specifies CALGEHSTDKLIF.

This clone has just a few counts. The chain employs TRDV1 and TRDJ1; 11 bases are a match to TRDD3. CDR1 and CDR2 from the germline V gene are TSWWSYY and QGS. This CDR3 has 21 amino acids. J was trimmed by 2 bases and V by 2 bases; bases with no gene match: 19. Here the CDR3 DNA reads TGTGCTCTTGGGGAAGTCCCCGCAGGTTACTGGGGGATATGGCCGACCGATAAACTCATCTTT. Protein: CALGEVPAGYWGIWPTDKLIF.

In its sample, this clone was seen a few times. The chain couples TRDV1 to TRDJ1; D remains ambiguous. Trimming shortened V by 4 bases and J by 8 bases, and 20 bases separated the two germline ends. CDR1 and CDR2 from the germline V gene are TSWWSYY and QGS. The CDR3 runs to 15 residues. CDR3 coding DNA: TGTGCTCTTGGGGGCCCTTACTTGGGAGGTGAGAAACTCATCTTT. The encoded protein is CALGGPYLGGEKLIF.

The table lists this clone with a few counts. The chain links TRDV1 to TRDJ1; a possible D gene is TRDD3 (8 bases). The germline V gene has CDR1 TSWWSYY and CDR2 QGS. This CDR3 region has 35 residues. The germline V and J ends were trimmed by 0 bases and 0 bases, with 68 bases remaining between them. The CDR3 DNA reads TGTGCTCTTGGGGAACTGGTGGGGCGCATATTCCTACGTACTGGGGGTCCTACTTACGCAAATTCCCTTTGGGGAACCAGCCCCTACACCGATAAACTCATCTTT. Protein sequence: CALGELVGRIFLRTGGPTYANSLWGTSPYTDKLIF.

V is TRDV1 and J is TRDJ1, with D possibly matching TRDD2 (6 bases). CDR1 is TSWWSYY, CDR2 QGS, per germline. Deletions cut 3 bases from V and 11 bases from J, with 34 bases between. This CDR3 comprises 19 residues. CDR3 sequence: CALGDSPLPLFKDRARLIF. The CDR3 DNA sequence: TGTGCTCTTGGGGACAGTCCCCTTCCGTTATTCAAAGATCGGGCAAGGCTCATCTTT.

This clone was seen only a few times. The rearrangement links TRDV1 to TRDJ1; unclear D gene. The CDR3 sequence is 16 residues long. V was pared by 2 bases and J by 0 bases, with 13 bases between. Germline CDR1 reads TSWWSYY; CDR2 reads QGS. The CDR3 bases are TGTGCTCTTGGGGAATGGTTCGGGGTGTACACCGATAAACTCATCTTT. It codes for CALGEWFGVYTDKLIF.

This clone was counted between two and nine times. The rearrangement joins TRDV1 to TRDJ1, with TRDD3 matching 7 bases. The CDR3 spans 21 residues. Germline V gene lookup returns CDR1 TSWWSYY and CDR2 QGS. The V segment lost 1 base and the J segment 2 bases; nucleotides outside the gene matches: 22. The CDR3 spells CALGERSVKSRGIGGTDKLIF. In nucleotides, the CDR3 is TGTGCTCTTGGGGAACGATCGGTTAAGAGCCGGGGGATTGGAGGTACCGATAAACTCATCTTT.

This clone was seen ten or more times. Additional DNA sequences in this sample encode the identical CDR3. The chain carries TRDV2 and TRDJ1; TRDD3 matches at 12 bases. Germline trimming cut 3 bases from V and 2 bases from J; bases unmatched to any gene: 12. Germline values: CDR1 GEAIGNYY, CDR2 EKD. The CDR3 sequence is 18 residues long. The CDR3 spells CACDRPWGIRGETDKLIF. The CDR3 coding sequence is TGTGCCTGTGACCGACCCTGGGGGATACGCGGGGAGACCGATAAACTCATCTTT.

As regards this clone: One end of the junction does not line up with germline, which may come from a read error. This chain connects TRDV1 to TRDJ1; D gene ambiguous. The CDR3 covers 16 residues. In germline, CDR1 is TSWWSYY, CDR2 QGS. CDR3 DNA sequence: TGTGCTCTTGGGGAAAAGCTGGTGCTGGTACCCGATAAACCCATCTTT. Protein product: CALGEKLVLVPDKPIF.

V is TRDV1 and J is TRDJ1; 7 nucleotides agree with TRDD3. From germline, CDR1 is TSWWSYY and CDR2 QGS. The CDR3 has 16 amino acids. V lost 4 bases to trimming and J lost 0 bases; unmatched junction nucleotides: 8. DNA of the CDR3: TGTGCTCTTGGGGTAAGGGGGGATTTGTACACCGATAAACTCATCTTT. This sequence encodes CALGVRGDLYTDKLIF.

The chain links TRDV1 to TRDJ1, with D hard to call. The CDR3 is made up of 16 amino acids. V dropped 0 bases and J dropped 0 bases, with 11 bases sitting between them. Germline V gives CDR1 TSWWSYY, CDR2 QGS. CDR3 coding DNA: TGTGCTCTTGGGGAACTCATCCCTCTGTACACCGATAAACTCATCTTT. Translating gives CALGELIPLYTDKLIF.

To note about this clone: The junction and the germline gene differ at one end; a read error may be behind it. V is TRDV1 and J is TRDJ1; D remains ambiguous. Germline CDR1 and CDR2: TSWWSYY and QGS. This CDR3 spans 20 amino acids. The CDR3 is CALGELVSKDRAVSTDKLIF. The CDR3 bases are TGTGCTCTTGGGGAACTAGTCTCAAAAGATCGGGCGGTCAGCACCGATAAACTCATCTTC.

V usage is TRDV1 and J usage is TRDJ1; TRDD3 agrees at 8 bases. V shed 1 base and J 5 bases; nucleotides not matched to a gene: 9. CDR3 length equals 16 residues. CDR1 and CDR2 from the germline V gene are TSWWSYY and QGS. CDR3 region: CALGERGYPVGDKLIF. Written as DNA, the CDR3 is TGTGCTCTTGGGGAACGGGGATACCCCGTAGGAGATAAACTCATCTTT.

In the case of this clone: This CDR3 is also generated by other DNA sequences in the sample. The chain is built from TRDV1 and TRDJ1; 7 nucleotides line up with TRDD3. This CDR3 has 20 amino acids. From germline, CDR1 is TSWWSYY and CDR2 QGS. V dropped 3 bases and J dropped 0; count of bases not matched to a gene: 19. The CDR3 DNA is TGTGCTCTTGGGGATCCCCCCCGCGGGGGGGGATCCGTGTACACCGATAAACTCATCTTT. Protein: CALGDPPRGGGSVYTDKLIF.

As regards this clone: Other nucleotide sequences from this sample produce the same CDR3. This chain links TRDV1 with TRDJ1; tentative D call: TRDD3 (5 bases). V was cut by 8 bases and J by 0 bases, with 19 bases left in between. Per germline, CDR1 TSWWSYY and CDR2 QGS. CDR3 length: 16 amino acids. This CDR3 reads CALTRGPPRYTDKLIF. The DNA of the CDR3 is TGTGCTCTTACCCGGGGACCCCCCAGGTACACCGATAAACTCATCTTT.

This clone turned up a few times. V and J are TRDV1 and TRDJ1; D is ambiguous. CDR1 and CDR2 from the germline V gene are TSWWSYY and QGS. The V gene lost 0 bases and the J gene lost 0 bases, with 8 bases spanning the gap. The CDR3 consists of 15 residues. This chain's CDR3 is CALGELWWNTDKLIF. CDR3 nucleotide sequence: TGTGCTCTTGGGGAACTTTGGTGGAACACCGATAAACTCATCTTT.

This chain uses TRDV1 with TRDJ2; no reliable D call. Trimming shortened V by 1 base and J by 0 bases, and 21 bases separated the two germline ends. This CDR3 contains 20 residues. Germline CDR1 reads TSWWSYY; CDR2 reads QGS. Here the CDR3 DNA reads TGTGCTCTTGGGGAACGGTTTAATGGATTTGGGTCGGCTTTGACAGCACAACTCTTCTTT. This gives the protein CALGERFNGFGSALTAQLFF.